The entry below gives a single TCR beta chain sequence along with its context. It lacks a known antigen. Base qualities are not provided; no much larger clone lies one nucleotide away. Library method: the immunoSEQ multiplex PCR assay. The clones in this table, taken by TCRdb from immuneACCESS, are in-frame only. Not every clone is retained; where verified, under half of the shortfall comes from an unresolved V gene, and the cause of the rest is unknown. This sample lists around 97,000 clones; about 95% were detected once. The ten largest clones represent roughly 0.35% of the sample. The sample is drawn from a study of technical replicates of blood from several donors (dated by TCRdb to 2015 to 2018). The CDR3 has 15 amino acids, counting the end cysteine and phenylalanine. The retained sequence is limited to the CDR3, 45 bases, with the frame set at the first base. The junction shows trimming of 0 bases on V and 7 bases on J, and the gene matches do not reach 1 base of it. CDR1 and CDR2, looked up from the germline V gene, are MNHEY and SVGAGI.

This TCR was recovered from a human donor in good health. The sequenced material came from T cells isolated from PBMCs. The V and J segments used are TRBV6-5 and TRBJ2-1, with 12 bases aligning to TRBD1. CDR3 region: CASSYSGQGANEQFF. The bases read TGTGCCAGCAGTTACTCGGGACAGGGGGCTAATGAGCAGTTCTTC.